The 17 T cell receptor beta chains reported below all come from one sample, sequenced in a study of a mutant IDH1 vaccine in newly diagnosed glioma. Sequencing used immunoSEQ multiplex PCR; TCRdb keeps in-frame clones, though not all of them. The sample lists 85,000 to 100,000 clones, about 90% occurring once. Time point defined: baseline, week 1 (first vaccination visit). This sample's treatment: pre-vaccination baseline after standard-of-care therapy. The source material was PBMCs, sampled from a glioma patient treated with radiotherapy, temozolomide or both. These receptors were taken from a woman in her fifties or sixties with glioma.

The V and J genes are TRBV19 and TRBJ2-7; TRBD2 matches 13 bases. Germline loops: CDR1 LNHDA, CDR2 SQIVND (reference sequence). This CDR3 spans 17 amino acids. The ends lost 5 bases at V and 0 bases at J; junction bases unmatched: 7. This CDR3 reads CASSARLAGGSSYEQYF. In nucleotides, the CDR3 is TGTGCCAGTAGTGCCCGACTAGCGGGAGGTTCCTCCTACGAGCAGTACTTC. The full variable domain, with the rest looked up from reference TRBV19 and TRBJ2-7, is DGGITQSPKYLFRKEGQNVTLSCEQNLNHDAMYWYRQDPGQGLRLIYYSQIVNDFQKGDIAEGYSVSREKKESFPLTVTSAQKNPTAFYLCASSARLAGGSSYEQYFGPGTRLTVT.

V usage is TRBV28 and J usage is TRBJ1-1; D unresolved. Trimming shortened V by 5 bases and J by 0 bases, and 13 bases separated the two germline ends. In germline, CDR1 is MDHEN, CDR2 SYDVKM. This CDR3 has 15 residues. CDR3 nucleotide sequence: TGTGCCAGCAGTCCCCGGACCGGGATGAACACTGAAGCTTTCTTT. Encoded protein: CASSPRTGMNTEAFF.

The chain employs TRBV10-3 and TRBJ2-6; D ambiguous. Germline V gives CDR1 ENHRY, CDR2 SYGVKD. The CDR3 loop spans 13 amino acids. Trimming took 10 bases from V and 4 from J, leaving 11 bases between them. CDR3 loop: CATRPGGANVLTF. The CDR3 bases are TGTGCCACTAGGCCTGGAGGGGCCAACGTCCTGACTTTC.

The rearrangement uses TRBV15 and TRBJ1-6, with D uncertain. The CDR3 length is 13 residues. Germline V lookup: CDR1 LNHNV, CDR2 YYDKDF (reference sequence). V gave up 3 bases and J gave up 6 bases, with 6 bases separating them. For the CDR3, the DNA is TGTGCCACCAGCAGGGAGGGTAATTCACCCCTCCACTTT. Translating gives CATSREGNSPLHF.

This chain connects TRBV29-1 to TRBJ1-3; D call uncertain. Trimming cost V 5 bases and J 0 bases, with 14 bases left between them. The germline V gene encodes CDR1 SQVTM and CDR2 ANQGSEA. There are 15 residues in the CDR3. CDR3 DNA sequence: TGCAGCGTTTCGCCCCCCGGCCTCTCTGGAAACACCATATATTTT. The encoded protein is CSVSPPGLSGNTIYF.

This chain joins TRBV30 and TRBJ1-1; unclear D gene. The CDR3 spans 13 residues. V gave up 4 bases and J gave up 4 bases, with 13 bases separating them. Per germline, CDR1 GTSNPN and CDR2 SVGIG (reference sequence). The CDR3 sequence is CAWNSGFGTEAFF. The CDR3 bases are TGTGCCTGGAACTCGGGTTTTGGCACTGAAGCTTTCTTT.

The CDR3 reads CASSYQDRGHYEQYF. For the CDR3, the DNA is TGTGCCAGCAGTTATCAGGACAGGGGGCACTACGAGCAGTACTTC. V and J are TRBV6-5 and TRBJ2-7; TRBD1 matches at 11 bases. V trimming: 3 bases; J trimming: 3 bases; junction bases outside the gene matches: 4. Germline V gene data show CDR1 as MNHEY and CDR2 as SVGAGI. The CDR3 has 15 amino acids.

The chain joins TRBV11-2 to TRBJ2-7; D assignment may be TRBD1 or TRBD2 (6 bases each). The CDR3 has 15 residues. Germline V gene sequence: CDR1 SGHAT, CDR2 FQNNGV. V lost 0 bases and J lost 1, with 10 bases in between. CDR3 loop: CASSLDRGRSYEQYF. Here the CDR3 DNA reads TGTGCCAGCAGCTTAGATAGGGGGAGGTCCTACGAGCAGTACTTC.

The V and J genes are TRBV6-1 and TRBJ1-2, with D hard to call. V gave up 4 bases and J gave up 4 bases, with 13 bases separating them. Germline assignment: CDR1 MNHNS and CDR2 SASEGT. The CDR3 runs to 14 residues. For the CDR3, the DNA is TGTGCCAGCAGTGTAGAAGCGTCTATCTATGGCTACACCTTC. Translation: CASSVEASIYGYTF.

This clone has only one observation. This sequence joins TRBV28 and TRBJ2-1, with 7 bases fitting TRBD2. Germline trimming cut 6 bases from V and 9 bases from J; bases unmatched to any gene: 17. The length of the CDR3 is 16 residues. CDR1 and CDR2 from the germline V gene are MDHEN and SYDVKM. DNA for the CDR3: TGTGCCAGCAGCCCTCGGGGGGAGCGAGGTAAAAGTGAGCAGTTCTTC. Translated, it gives CASSPRGERGKSEQFF.

The chain carries TRBV2 and TRBJ1-5; a weak D match, TRBD1 (6 bases). The CDR3 loop spans 15 amino acids. V lost 6 bases to trimming and J lost 2 bases, with 14 bases between them. Germline-derived CDR1 and CDR2 are SNHLY and FYNNEI. The CDR3 spells CASSYTGPGNQPQHF. Written as DNA, the CDR3 is TGTGCCAGCAGCTACACAGGGCCGGGCAATCAGCCCCAGCATTTT.

The chain carries TRBV15 and TRBJ2-5, with D perhaps TRBD2 (6 bases). Germline CDR1 is LNHNV and CDR2 is YYDKDF (reference sequence). V shed 3 bases and J shed 5 bases, with 16 bases lying between them. The CDR3 has 15 residues. CDR3 sequence reads: CATSSPRGFVETQYF. The CDR3 bases are TGTGCCACCAGCAGCCCTCGGGGGTTTGTTGAGACCCAGTACTTC.

The rearrangement uses TRBV6-1 and TRBJ2-3, with D possibly matching TRBD2 (6 bases). The V end lost 4 bases, the J end lost 3 bases, and 8 bases lay between the germline ends. CDR3 length equals 13 residues. From germline, CDR1 is MNHNS and CDR2 SASEGT. CDR3 in amino acids: CASSARGTDTQYF. Here the CDR3 DNA reads TGTGCCAGCAGTGCACGGGGGACAGATACGCAGTATTTT.

The chain combines TRBV9 with TRBJ2-3, with D uncertain. This CDR3 has 15 amino acids. Germline lookup yields CDR1 SGDLS and CDR2 YYNGEE. The V gene lost 2 bases and the J gene lost 1 base, with 11 bases spanning the gap. CDR3 bases: TGTGCCAGCAGCGTGGGGAACGGGCGCACAGATACGCAGTATTTT. Translation gives CASSVGNGRTDTQYF. Complete variable domain (other parts from reference TRBV9 and TRBJ2-3): DSGVTQTPKHLITATGQRVTLRCSPRSGDLSVYWYQQSLDQGLQFLIQYYNGEERAKGNILERFSAQQFPDLHSELNLSSLELGDSALYFCASSVGNGRTDTQYFGPGTRLTVL.

V usage is TRBV28 and J usage is TRBJ1-5; 9 nucleotides align to TRBD1. Trimming took 6 bases from V and 7 from J; bases not matched to a gene: 7. The CDR3 spans 14 residues. Germline V gives CDR1 MDHEN, CDR2 SYDVKM. DNA for the CDR3: TGTGCCAGCAGCTCGGGACAGGGTAACCAGCCCCAGCATTTT. Residues: CASSSGQGNQPQHF.

This rearrangement joins TRBV2 to TRBJ2-2, with D possibly called TRBD1 or TRBD2 (6 bases each). Trimming pared 7 bases from V and 3 bases from J, leaving 18 bases between. The CDR3 has 16 residues. Germline loops: CDR1 SNHLY, CDR2 FYNNEI. CDR3 in amino acids: CASNLFGGRDTGELFF. The CDR3 DNA sequence: TGTGCCAGCAACCTCTTCGGGGGCAGAGACACCGGGGAGCTGTTTTTT.

This rearrangement joins TRBV18 to TRBJ2-1; 13 positions match TRBD2. The V gene's germline CDR1 is KGHSH and CDR2 LQKENI. With V trimmed by 4 bases and J by 3 bases, 9 bases remained unmatched. CDR3 size: 18 residues. The CDR3 region has the DNA TGTGCCAGCTCACAAGGACTAGCGGGAGATCGCGGCTACAATGAGCAGTTCTTC. Its translation: CASSQGLAGDRGYNEQFF. The variable domain in full, completed from reference TRBV18 and TRBJ2-1, reads NAGVMQNPRHLVRRRGQEARLRCSPMKGHSHVYWYRQLPEEGLKFMVYLQKENIIDESGMPKERFSAEFPKEGPSILRIQQVVRGDSAAYFCASSQGLAGDRGYNEQFFGPGTRLTVL.